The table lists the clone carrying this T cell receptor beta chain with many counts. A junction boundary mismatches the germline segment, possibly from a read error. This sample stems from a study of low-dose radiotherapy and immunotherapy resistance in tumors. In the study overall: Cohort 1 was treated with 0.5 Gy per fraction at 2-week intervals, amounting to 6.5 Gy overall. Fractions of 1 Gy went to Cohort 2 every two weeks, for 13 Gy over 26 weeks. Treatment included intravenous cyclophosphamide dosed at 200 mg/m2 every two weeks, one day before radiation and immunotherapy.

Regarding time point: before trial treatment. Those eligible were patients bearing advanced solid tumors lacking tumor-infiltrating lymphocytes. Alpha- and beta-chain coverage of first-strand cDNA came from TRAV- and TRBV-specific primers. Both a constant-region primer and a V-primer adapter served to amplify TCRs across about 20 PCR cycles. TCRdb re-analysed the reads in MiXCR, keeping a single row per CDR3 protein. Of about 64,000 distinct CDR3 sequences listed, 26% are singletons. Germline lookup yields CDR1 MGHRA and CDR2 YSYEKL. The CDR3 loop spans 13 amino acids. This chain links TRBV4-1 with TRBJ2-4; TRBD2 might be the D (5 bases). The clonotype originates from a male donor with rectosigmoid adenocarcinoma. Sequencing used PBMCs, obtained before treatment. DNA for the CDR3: TGCGCCAGCAGCCAAGAGGGAGTGACCACTCAGGACTTC. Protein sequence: CASSQEGVTTQDF.